This TCR beta chain was recorded in a study of cytomegalovirus exposure and HLA in healthy donors (dated by TCRdb to about 2017). Turning to the overall study: According to an earlier analysis of 587 of the donors, about 179 million T cells yielded 117 million unique TCR beta sequences and 276 Gb of sequence data. Roughly 300 gigabases of sequencing data and 70 million to 100 million unique TCR sequences were included in an early release covering about 600 HLA-typed donors. Among the roughly 400 genotyped donors, about 85% belonged to the genetic ancestry cluster associated with self-reported Caucasian donors. The study was designed to test whether signatures of past pathogen exposure could be identified by cataloging public T cell receptors. Using immunosequencing, the study profiled T cell repertoires from 500 to 800 subjects and related those repertoires to cytomegalovirus serostatus. A separate validation cohort of over 95 different subjects was used in addition to the approximately 670-subject first cohort. The study combined high-throughput TCR immunosequencing, statistical association of individual TCRs with disease status, and machine learning to predict cytomegalovirus infection status. A later analysis re-analyzed previously published TCR beta repertoires from several hundred donors and added high-resolution HLA genotyping to study TCR occurrence patterns. In the later analysis, no new phenotypic data were used to find candidate immune exposures; instead, reliance was placed on TCR beta sequences and their occurrence across donors. In an earlier analysis of roughly 580 of the donors, high-throughput TCR beta sequencing was used to judge whether each TCR beta V gene segment behaved as functional or pseudogenic. Donor age, sex, ethnicity and CMV serostatus were compiled together with the repertoire data. A later genetic analysis used genome-wide SNP genotypes for about 60% of the roughly 700 donors, treating that subset as a discovery cohort. All discovery cohort repertoires had been generated on a single sequencing platform. HLA typing included class I and class II loci at four-digit resolution. Typing coverage differed by locus: A, B, C, DRB1 and DQB1 were typed in roughly 620-640 donors, DQA1 in 522, DPA1 in roughly 590, and DPB1 in about 450. Roughly 5 DR-DQ haplotypes were handled as single units for association and clustering because linkage in the cohort was strong. On average, 235,054 unique TCR beta nucleotide sequences were sequenced per donor among a few hundred genotyped donors of the cohort, with around 19% of those sequences being non-productive. Beyond this particular receptor, the publication reports: Because HLA typing was unavailable for some donors at each locus, only the typed subset was used in association tests. This cohort had only TCR beta chains sequenced, and the lack of alpha or paired-chain data limited which features could be detected. In vitro tests confirmed that a few of the cytomegalovirus-associated TCR beta chains recognize cytomegalovirus antigens. The study listed over 150 TCR beta chains as associated with cytomegalovirus. A cluster of highly shared sequence variants was judged likely to represent a technical artifact of the sequencing pipeline. In a later analysis, the rate of TCR association differed among HLA loci, with DRB1 alleles having the most associated TCRs and HLA-C alleles having the fewest. Most TCR sequences were observed very rarely across donors, whereas some public TCRs were present in many individuals. Roughly uniform sequencing depth across donors was assumed in presence/absence analyses, although this assumption may not hold. Most CMV-associated TCR beta chains appeared to be HLA-restricted in a later analysis, and the HLA associations seemed to be driven largely by CMV exposure. Specific HLA alleles were associated with 15,000 to 20,000 TCR beta sequences at a false discovery rate of 0.05 in a later analysis. It was suggested by the authors that the approach could potentially be generalized to other disease states and immunological phenotypes. A further reported finding was that TCR beta sequences accurately predicted the HLA-A and HLA-B alleles for most subjects in the first cohort. When HLA alleles, especially DR and DQ, strongly co-occurred, TCR associations were difficult to assign to individual alleles. Some IMGT-functional V segments, including TRBV6-2 and TRBV6-3, could not be told apart with the 87-base-pair reads, so those segments were excluded. Correlated functional status among segregating V segments might reflect linkage disequilibrium, but an unknown experimental factor could not be ruled out. The only immune exposure information available for the cohort was CMV serostatus. The classifier was reported to diagnose cytomegalovirus status with high specificity and sensitivity in both the original and validation cohorts. Over 15 rarely observed V segments, including chromosome 9 orphons, were excluded from the earlier analysis of several hundred of the donors because counts were too low. Compared with the roughly 670-donor mean, donors in an Asian-associated ancestry cluster had fewer N-insertions in productive TCRs, according to a later genetic analysis. In a later analysis, HLA-associated TCR beta chains were found to be more clonally expanded and to have lower generation probabilities than equally common non-associated chains. In an earlier analysis of under 600 of the donors, most TCR beta V segments were observed in productive rearrangements about 87% or about 30% of the time, broadly matching IMGT annotations. In a later analysis, several top co-occurrence clusters were reported to appear linked to parvovirus B19, influenza, CMV and Epstein-Barr virus. An association between a missense DCLRE1C variant and V-gene and J-gene trimming of TCR beta chains was found in a later genetic analysis and replicated in an independent cohort.

As to this clone: The target of this receptor is not known. Base qualities are not provided; no much larger clone lies one nucleotide away.

From cysteine to phenylalanine, the CDR3 is 15 amino acids long. The retained sequence is limited to the CDR3, 45 bases, with the frame set at the first base. Trimming at the junction amounts to 2 bases on V and 0 bases on J, and the germline ends lie 11 bases apart. Sequences MDHEN (CDR1) and SYDVKM (CDR2) are obtained from the germline V gene. Receptor libraries were prepared by the immunoSEQ multiplex PCR assay. The multiplex PCR relied on a mix of 60 forward primers for TCR Vbeta segments and 13 reverse primers for TCR Jbeta segments. Amplification of the CDR3 region of rearranged TCR beta genes was performed with a multiplex PCR assay on genomic DNA. The Illumina HiSeq System was used to sequence the amplified TCR beta libraries as 87-base-pair reads. From the authors' description of their analysis: In a later analysis, 77 million or so unique TCR beta chains were counted across the roughly 670 repertoires, and some 10 million of these chains were shared by at least two donors. To remove PCR and sequencing errors, raw reads were error-corrected and collapsed into unique sequences using a nearest-neighbor algorithm that merged closely related sequences. Alignment of CDR3 sequences to IMGT reference sequences was used to assign V, D and J gene segments. For a sequence to be retained, a match of at least six nucleotides was required to both a V gene segment and a J gene segment. A rearrangement was called productive if the CDR3 had no stop codons and remained in frame with V and J, and every other rearrangement was called non-productive. CDR3 was defined by IMGT convention, running from the second conserved V-encoded cysteine to the conserved J-encoded phenylalanine. The earlier analysis of 500 to 650 of the donors excluded any sequence lacking an unambiguous match to a single V gene segment. In an earlier analysis of 587 of the donors, a V segment was called functional when productive rearrangements were above 56.7%, and segregating when the standard deviation between donors exceeded 5%. A statistical classification framework was built to diagnose cytomegalovirus status from the catalog of TCR beta chain sequences. In a later analysis, TCR nucleotide sequences were compared against IMGT/GENE-DB human TR gene sequences so that V and J genes could be assigned. A later analysis assigned CDR3 sequences and most-parsimonious VDJ recombination scenarios with the TCRdist pipeline. In a later analysis, each TCR beta chain was defined by its CDR3 amino acid sequence together with its V-gene family, and reads lacking a unique V-gene family were excluded. To address suspected cross-contamination and a sequencing artifact, a later analysis removed approximately 590 highly shared, low-generation-probability nucleotide sequences. A later analysis calculated a clonal expansion index for each public chain from normalized within-repertoire ranks of inferred template counts. In a later analysis, generation probabilities were computed using a VDJ recombination model fitted to out-of-frame rearrangements, and the results were checked against IGoR. Hypergeometric tests were used in a later analysis to score TCR-TCR, TCR-HLA and TCR-CMV co-occurrence, with a repertoire-size bias correction applied to the TCR pairs. A later analysis estimated false discovery rates by permuting HLA or CMV assignments 20 times. In a later analysis, co-occurring TCRs were grouped using DBSCAN, with TCRdist sequence similarity added in when clustering inside HLA-allele-positive subsets. For co-occurrence clustering, repertoires with fewer than 30,000 or more than 120,000 public chains were excluded, along with 5 or 6 repertoires with anomalous nucleotide sharing. TCRdb carries this immuneACCESS record with in-frame sequences only. Its versions omit some clonotypes, under half of them owing to an unresolved V gene in the studies checked, with the rest unexplained. V and J calls and clone size are copied from that table; D and trimming were computed from the DNA. Present in this sample are more than 65,000 clones, almost 80% of which were seen just once. The top ten constitute roughly 22% of the sample.

In total, approximately 700 healthy bone marrow donors made up the cohort. At the time of sampling, all cohort members were nominally healthy, though unrecorded immune exposures were likely present. The donor tested CMV seropositive, placing the donor among the 290 or so seropositive members of the cohort. Each donor provided a peripheral blood sample, and peripheral blood mononuclear cells were used for TCR beta sequencing. Genomic DNA extraction from the blood cell samples was performed with the Qiagen DNeasy Blood Extraction Kit. The TCR originated in a woman aged 40-49 years in good health and CMV-seropositive. The chain joins TRBV28 to TRBJ2-7; the D gene is possibly TRBD1, with 6 bases matching. Sequenced input: PBMCs. The DNA is TGTGCCAGCAGTTTAGGTAGGGGGAACTCCTACGAGCAGTACTTC. Its protein product is CASSLGRGNSYEQYF.